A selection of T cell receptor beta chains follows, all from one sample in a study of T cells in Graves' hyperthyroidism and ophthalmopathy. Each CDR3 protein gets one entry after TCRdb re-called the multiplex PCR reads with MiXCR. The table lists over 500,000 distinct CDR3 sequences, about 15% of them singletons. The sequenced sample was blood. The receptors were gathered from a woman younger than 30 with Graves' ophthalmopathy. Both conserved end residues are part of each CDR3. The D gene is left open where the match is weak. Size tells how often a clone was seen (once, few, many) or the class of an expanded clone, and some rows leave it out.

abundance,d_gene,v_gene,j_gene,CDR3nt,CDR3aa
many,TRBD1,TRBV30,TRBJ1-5,TGTGCCTGGACAATGGGACAGGGAAATCAGCCCCAGCATTTT,CAWTMGQGNQPQHF
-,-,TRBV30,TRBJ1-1,TGTGCCTGGAGGGCGGGGGGAACTTTCTTT,CAWRAGGTFF
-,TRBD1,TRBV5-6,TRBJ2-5,TGTGCCAGCAGCTGGCCACAGGGGGCTGGGGAGACCCAGTACTTC,CASSWPQGAGETQYF
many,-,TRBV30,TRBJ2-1,TGTGCCTGGAGTGTAGAAAGTGGGACGGGCTTACACAATGAGCAGTTCTTC,CAWSVESGTGLHNEQFF
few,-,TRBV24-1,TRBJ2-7,TGTGCCACCAGTGATTTGTCTAGTTCTTCCGAGCAGTACTTC,CATSDLSSSSEQYF
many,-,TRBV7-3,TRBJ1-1,TGTGCCAGCAGCGAACAGAGTAAGACTGAAGCTTTCTTT,CASSEQSKTEAFF
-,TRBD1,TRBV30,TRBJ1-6,TGTGCCTGGAGTCAGACAGGGGGAAATTCACCCCTCCACTTT,CAWSQTGGNSPLHF
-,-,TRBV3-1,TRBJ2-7,TGTGCCAGCAGCCAAGATCCGACAGGACTCTACGAGCAGTACTTC,CASSQDPTGLYEQYF
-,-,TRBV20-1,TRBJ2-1,TGCAGTGCTGCCGGGGCTAGCCGGACCTACAATGAGCAGTTCTTC,CSAAGASRTYNEQFF
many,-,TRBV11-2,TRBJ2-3,TGTGCCAGCAGCTTAGCAGGCGGGGCTAACACAGATACGCAGTATTTT,CASSLAGGANTDTQYF
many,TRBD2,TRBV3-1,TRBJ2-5,TGTGCCAGCAGCCAAGATAGAGCTAGCGGGGGAGTTCAAGAGACCCAGTACTTC,CASSQDRASGGVQETQYF
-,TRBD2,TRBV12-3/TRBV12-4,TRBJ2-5,TGTGCCAGCAGTCGAGCGGGGGCCCTAAGGACCCAGTACTTC,CASSRAGALRTQYF
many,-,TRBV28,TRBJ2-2,TGTGCCAGCAGTCCTAGCGTCACCGGGGAGCTGTTTTTT,CASSPSVTGELFF
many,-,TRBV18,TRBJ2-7,TGTGCCAGCTCACCATCAGGCAGCACCTCCTACGAGCAGTACTTC,CASSPSGSTSYEQYF
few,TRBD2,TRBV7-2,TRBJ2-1,TGTGCCAGCAGTCATCGCGGGAGTAGGAATGAGCAGTTCTTC,CASSHRGSRNEQFF
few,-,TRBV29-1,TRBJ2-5,TGCAGCGTTGAAGATCTTAAAGAAGAGACCCAGTACTTC,CSVEDLKEETQYF
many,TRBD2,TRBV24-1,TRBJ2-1,TGTGCCACCAGTGATAGCGGGAGGGCCAATGAGCAGTTCTTC,CATSDSGRANEQFF
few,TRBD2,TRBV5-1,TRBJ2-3,TGCGCCAGCAGCCGTAGTGGCGCGGGAGAATCAGATACGCAGTATTTT,CASSRSGAGESDTQYF
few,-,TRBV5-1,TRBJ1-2,TGCGCCAGCAGCTTCTCTTCAGGAACTTTTGGCTACACCTTC,CASSFSSGTFGYTF
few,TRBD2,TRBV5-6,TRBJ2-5,TGTGCCAGCAGCCCTAGCGGGAGGTTCGGGGAGACCCAGTACTTC,CASSPSGRFGETQYF
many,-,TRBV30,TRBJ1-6,TGTGCCTGGAGTGGCAGCTCCTATAATTCACCCCTCCACTTT,CAWSGSSYNSPLHF
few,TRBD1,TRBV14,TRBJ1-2,TGTGCCAGCAGCCAAGATCTGGACAGGGGGGACTATGGCTACACCTTC,CASSQDLDRGDYGYTF
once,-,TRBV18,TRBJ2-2,TGTGCCAGCTCACTATCGGTCCTCAACTCCGGGGAGCTGTTTTTT,CASSLSVLNSGELFF
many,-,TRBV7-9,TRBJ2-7,TGTGCCAGCAGCATATCCCAAGGTAAAACCCCGAACGAGCAGTACTTC,CASSISQGKTPNEQYF
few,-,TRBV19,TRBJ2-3,TGTGCCAGTAGTATGTCCGGGGTCCTCACAGATACGCAGTATTTT,CASSMSGVLTDTQYF
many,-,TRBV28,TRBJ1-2,TGTGCCAGCAGTCCCCCAGGGGCAGTCTATGGCTACACCTTC,CASSPPGAVYGYTF
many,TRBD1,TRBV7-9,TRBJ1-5,TGTGCCAGCAGCCAAGGACAGGGCCCTTCCAATCAGCCCCAGCATTTT,CASSQGQGPSNQPQHF
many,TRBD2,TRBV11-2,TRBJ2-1,TGTGCCAGCAGCTTAGGTGGTTTCGGCGGGAGTAGGGTTTACAATGAGCAGTTCTTC,CASSLGGFGGSRVYNEQFF
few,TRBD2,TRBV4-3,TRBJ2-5,TGCGCCAGCAGCCAATCGCTAGCGGGTCCTCAAGAGACCCAGTACTTC,CASSQSLAGPQETQYF
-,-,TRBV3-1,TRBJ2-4,TGTGCCAGCAGCCCCCCCTCAGGGCCAAACATTCAGTACTTC,CASSPPSGPNIQYF
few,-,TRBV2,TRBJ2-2,TGTGCCAGCAGGGAAGAGGCTAACACCGGGGAGCTGTTTTTT,CASREEANTGELFF
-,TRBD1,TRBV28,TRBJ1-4,TGTGCCAGCAGCCCCGGGACAGGGTCTCAGGTTAATGAAAAACTGTTTTTT,CASSPGTGSQVNEKLFF
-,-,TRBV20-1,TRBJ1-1,TGCAGTGCTAGACTAGCGGGGGGGGGGAACACTGAAGCTTTCTTT,CSARLAGGGNTEAFF
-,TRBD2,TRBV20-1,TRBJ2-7,TGCAGTGCTAGCCCTATACTAGCGGGAGGGCCGGGGGAGGAGCAGTACTTC,CSASPILAGGPGEEQYF
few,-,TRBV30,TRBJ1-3,TGTGCCTGGAGTGGAGGTGGAAACACCATATATTTT,CAWSGGGNTIYF
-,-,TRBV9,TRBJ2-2,TGTGCCAGCAGCGTAGTTGGGAGTAACACCGGGGAGCTGTTTTTT,CASSVVGSNTGELFF
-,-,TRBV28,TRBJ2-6,TGTGCCAGCAGTTTAACCACAGGTATCTCTGGGGCCAACGTCCTGACTTTC,CASSLTTGISGANVLTF
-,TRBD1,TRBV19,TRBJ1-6,TGTGCCAGTAGTAGAAACCGGGACAGCTATAATTCACCCCTCCACTTT,CASSRNRDSYNSPLHF
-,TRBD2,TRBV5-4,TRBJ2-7,TGTGCCAGCAGCTTGGAGACTAGCGGGCCCGAGCAGTACTTC,CASSLETSGPEQYF
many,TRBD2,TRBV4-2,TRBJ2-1,TGTGCCAGCAGCCAAGGGACTAGCGGGAATAATGAGCAGTTCTTC,CASSQGTSGNNEQFF
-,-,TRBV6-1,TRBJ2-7,TGTGCCAGCACCGCCTCCGGGAACGAGCAGTACTTC,CASTASGNEQYF
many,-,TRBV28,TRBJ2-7,TGTGCCAGCAGTTACATAAGACAGGCCTGGGGTGAATCGTTCGAGCAGTACTTC,CASSYIRQAWGESFEQYF
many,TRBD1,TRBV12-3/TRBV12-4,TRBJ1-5,TGTGCCAGCAGTCCCGGGACAGGGCTACAGCCCCAGCATTTT,CASSPGTGLQPQHF